The 2 T cell receptor beta chains below all came from one sample that was sequenced in a study of beta chain features in type 1 diabetes. Sequenced material consisted of expressed TCRB transcripts (all of the isolated RNA was reverse transcribed). The protocol was immunoSEQ multiplex PCR, while the TCRdb copy is restricted to in-frame clones and leaves out a portion. This sample has 400,000 to 600,000 clones; roughly 30% occur once, and the top ten carry more than 0.055%. Source material: naive CD4+ T cells from blood. These receptors all stem from a man between 18 and 29 years old in good health.

DNA of the CDR3: TGTGCCTGGAGTTTGCGAGCGGGAGGTGCAGATACGCAGTATTTT. Translated, it gives CAWSLRAGGADTQYF. The chain links TRBV30 to TRBJ2-3; 9 nucleotides align to TRBD2. This CDR3 spans 15 amino acids. J was trimmed by 4 bases and V by 2 bases; bases with no gene match: 7. Germline CDR1 reads GTSNPN; CDR2 reads SVGIG (reference sequence). The full variable domain, its missing parts supplied by reference TRBV30 and TRBJ2-3, is SQTIHQWPATLVQPVGSPLSLECTVEGTSNPNLYWYRQAAGRGLQLLFYSVGIGQISSEVPQNLSASRPQDRQFILSSKKLLLSDSGFYLCAWSLRAGGADTQYFGPGTRLTVL.

The rearrangement joins TRBV30 to TRBJ1-3; the D gene is possibly TRBD1 (5 bases). CDR1 and CDR2 (germline): GTSNPN, SVGIG (reference sequence). The V end was cut by 3 bases, the J end by 5 bases, with 14 bases between. The CDR3 has 14 residues. CDR3 amino acids: CAWSASGLRNTIYF. CDR3 DNA: TGTGCCTGGAGCGCATCAGGGCTCCGAAACACCATATATTTT.